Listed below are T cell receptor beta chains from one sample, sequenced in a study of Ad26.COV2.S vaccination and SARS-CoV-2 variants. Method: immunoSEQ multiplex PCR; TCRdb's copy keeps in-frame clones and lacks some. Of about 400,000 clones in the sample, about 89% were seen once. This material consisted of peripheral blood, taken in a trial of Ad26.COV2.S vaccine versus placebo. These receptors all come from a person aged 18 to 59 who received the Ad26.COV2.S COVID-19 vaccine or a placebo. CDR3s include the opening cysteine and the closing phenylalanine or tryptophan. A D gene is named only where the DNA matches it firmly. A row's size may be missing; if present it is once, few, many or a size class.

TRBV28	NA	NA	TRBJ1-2	TGTGCCAGCAGTACTACAGGGTTTGGCTACACCTTC	CASSTTGFGYTF
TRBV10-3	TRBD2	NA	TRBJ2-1	TGTGCCATCAGTGAGTCGTTTGGGACTAGCGGGAGAACGGGTTCCTACAATGAGCAGTTCTTC	CAISESFGTSGRTGSYNEQFF
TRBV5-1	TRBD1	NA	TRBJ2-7	TGCGCCAGCAGCTTGGGGCAGGGGGCCTACGAGCAGTACTTC	CASSLGQGAYEQYF
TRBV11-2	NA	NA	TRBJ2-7	TGTGCCAGCAGCTTGGTTCGGGGTAACGAGCAGTACTTC	CASSLVRGNEQYF
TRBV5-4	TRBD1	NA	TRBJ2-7	TGTGCCAGCAGCACATGGGACAGCCTCTCCTACGAGCAGTACTTC	CASSTWDSLSYEQYF
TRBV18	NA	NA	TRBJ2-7	TGTGCCAGCTCACCGGACAGTTCCTACGAGCAGTACTTC	CASSPDSSYEQYF
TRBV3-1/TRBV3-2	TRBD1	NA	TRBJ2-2	TGTGCCAGCAGCCAAGCCGACAGGGCGGCGAACACCGGGGAGCTGTTTTTT	CASSQADRAANTGELFF
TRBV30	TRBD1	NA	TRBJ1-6	TGTGCCTGGAGTGTTTCGGGGACAGGGTCACCCCTCCACTTT	CAWSVSGTGSPLHF
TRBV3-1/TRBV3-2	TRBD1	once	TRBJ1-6	TGTGCCAGCAGCCAAGGGTTGGGACAGGACCTTTCTGGCCCCCTCCACTTT	CASSQGLGQDLSGPLHF
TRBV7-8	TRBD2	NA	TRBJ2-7	TGTGCCAGCAGCCCCCGCCTAGCGGGTCCGGAAGAGCAGTACTTC	CASSPRLAGPEEQYF
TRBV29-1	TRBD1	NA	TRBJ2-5	TGCAGCGTTGAGTCAGGGGGCTCGGAGACCCAGTACTTC	CSVESGGSETQYF
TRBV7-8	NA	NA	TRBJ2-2	TGTGCCAGCAGCTTAATAGGTCAGACAGCGAACACCGGGGAGCTGTTTTTT	CASSLIGQTANTGELFF
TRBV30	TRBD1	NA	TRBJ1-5	TGTGCCTGGAGGGGGACAGGGGTGGCTCAGCCCCAGCATTTT	CAWRGTGVAQPQHF
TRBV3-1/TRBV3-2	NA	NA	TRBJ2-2	TGTGCCAGCAGCCAAGGAGTCGGGGTCGGCACCGGGGAGCTGTTTTTT	CASSQGVGVGTGELFF
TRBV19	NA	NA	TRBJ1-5	TGTGCCAGTACGGGGACACCCGGCAATCAGCCCCAGCATTTT	CASTGTPGNQPQHF
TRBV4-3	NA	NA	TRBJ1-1	TGCGCCAGCAGGACCGGGACAGAAGCTTTCTTT	CASRTGTEAFF
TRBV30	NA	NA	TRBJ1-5	TGTGCCTGGGAGGAGGGGGGAAAGGGGAATCAGCCCCAGCATTTT	CAWEEGGKGNQPQHF
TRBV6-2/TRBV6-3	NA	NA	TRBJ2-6	TGTGCCAGCAGTTACCGGGGGGCCGGGGCCAACGTCCTGACTTTC	CASSYRGAGANVLTF
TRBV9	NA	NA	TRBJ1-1	TGTGCCAGCAGCACCGGTTCGGGCACTGAAGCTTTCTTT	CASSTGSGTEAFF
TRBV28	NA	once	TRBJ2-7	TGTGCCAGCAGTTTCTTGGCGGGCGGACCCTCCTACGAGCAGTACTTC	CASSFLAGGPSYEQYF
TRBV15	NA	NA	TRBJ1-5	TGTGCCACCAGCAGAGATAGTTCAGGGAGCAATCAGCCCCAGCATTTT	CATSRDSSGSNQPQHF
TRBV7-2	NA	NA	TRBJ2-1	TGTGCCAGCAGCCAAGGCGGAGGCTCCTACAATGAGCAGTTCTTC	CASSQGGGSYNEQFF
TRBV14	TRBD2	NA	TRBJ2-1	TGTGCCAGCAGCCAAGATACGGGACTAGCGGGGTCCTACAATGAGCAGTTCTTC	CASSQDTGLAGSYNEQFF
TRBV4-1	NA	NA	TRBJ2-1	TGCGCCAGCAGCCAAGACTCCCTACTAGAAAATGAGCAGTTCTTC	CASSQDSLLENEQFF
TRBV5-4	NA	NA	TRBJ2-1	TGTGCCAGCAGCATCGGGATTAATGAGCAGTTCTTC	CASSIGINEQFF
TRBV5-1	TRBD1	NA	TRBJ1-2	TGCGCCAGCAGCCTACTTCTCTCCGGACAGGGGTATGGCTACACCTTC	CASSLLLSGQGYGYTF
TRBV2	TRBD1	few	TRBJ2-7	TGTGCCAGCAAAGAGTCCGGGACAGGGCACGAGCAGTACTTC	CASKESGTGHEQYF
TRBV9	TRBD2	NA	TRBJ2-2	TGTGCCAGCAGCCCACCTAGCGGGCGGGGGACCGGGGAGCTGTTTTTT	CASSPPSGRGTGELFF
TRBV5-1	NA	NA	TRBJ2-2	TGCGCCAGCAGCTTGGGGCTGAACACCGGGGAGCTGTTTTTT	CASSLGLNTGELFF
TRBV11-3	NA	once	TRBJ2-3	TGTGCCAGCAGCTTTATAGATACGCAGTATTTT	CASSFIDTQYF
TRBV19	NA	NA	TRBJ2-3	TGTGCCAGTAGTATGGAAGATACGCAGTATTTT	CASSMEDTQYF
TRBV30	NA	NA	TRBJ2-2	TGTGCCTGGAGTGTCCCCGGGGAGCTGTTTTTT	CAWSVPGELFF
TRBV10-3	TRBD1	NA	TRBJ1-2	TGTGCCATCACCCCGGGGGACAGGGGCTATGGCTACACCTTC	CAITPGDRGYGYTF
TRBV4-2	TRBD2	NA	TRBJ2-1	TGTGCCAGCAGCCAAGACGGGACTAGCTCCTACAATGAGCAGTTCTTC	CASSQDGTSSYNEQFF
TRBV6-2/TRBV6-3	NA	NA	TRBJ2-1	TGTGCCAGCAGTTACCCGTCCCATGAGCAGTTCTTC	CASSYPSHEQFF
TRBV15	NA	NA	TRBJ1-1	TGTGCCACCAGCACGGGAGGAGGGGGCACTGAAGCTTTCTTT	CATSTGGGGTEAFF
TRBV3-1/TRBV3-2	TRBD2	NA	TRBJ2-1	TGTGCCAGCAGCCAAGGCGAGGTAAGGACTAGCGAATACAATGAGCAGTTCTTC	CASSQGEVRTSEYNEQFF
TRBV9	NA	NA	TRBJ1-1	TGTGCCAGCAGCGTAGGTCCAGGGCAGTCGTTTAGCACTGAAGCTTTCTTT	CASSVGPGQSFSTEAFF
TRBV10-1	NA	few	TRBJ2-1	TGCGCCAGCAGCAAATCGAGCTACAATGAGCAGTTCTTC	CASSKSSYNEQFF
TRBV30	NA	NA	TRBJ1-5	TGTGCCTGGAGCCCTGGACACCTGGGGAATCAGCCCCAGCATTTT	CAWSPGHLGNQPQHF
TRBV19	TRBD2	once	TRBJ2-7	TGTGCCAGTAGTCCGGGACTAGCCGCCTCCTACGAGCAGTACTTC	CASSPGLAASYEQYF
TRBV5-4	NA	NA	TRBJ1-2	TGTGCCAGCAGCGGGCCCGGGGCGCGAGGCTACACCTTC	CASSGPGARGYTF
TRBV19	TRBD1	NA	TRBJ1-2	TGTGCCAGTCAAGGACAGGCTGATGGCTACACCTTC	CASQGQADGYTF
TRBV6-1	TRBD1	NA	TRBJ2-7	TGTGCCAGCAGTGAAGCGACCGGGACAGGGGGCACGTTGTCCTACGAGCAGTACTTC	CASSEATGTGGTLSYEQYF
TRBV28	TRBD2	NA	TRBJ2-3	TGTGCCAGCACTCCCCCAGGGCTAGCGGGAGGTCCAGATACGCAGTATTTT	CASTPPGLAGGPDTQYF
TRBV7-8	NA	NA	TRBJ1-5	TGTGCCAGCAGCTTAGTTGATGGTAGCAATCAGCCCCAGCATTTT	CASSLVDGSNQPQHF
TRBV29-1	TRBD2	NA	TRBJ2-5	TGCAGCGGCATGACTAGCGGGAGGGAGACCCAGTACTTC	CSGMTSGRETQYF
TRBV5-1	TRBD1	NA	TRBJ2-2	TGCGCCAGCAGCCTAGGACAGGGAAACACCGGGGAGCTGTTTTTT	CASSLGQGNTGELFF
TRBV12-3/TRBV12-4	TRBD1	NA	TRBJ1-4	TGTGCCAGCAGCACGGGACAGGCCAACCCGCTGTTTTTT	CASSTGQANPLFF
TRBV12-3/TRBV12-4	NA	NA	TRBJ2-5	TGTGCCAGCAGTAAGACGGACCAAGAGACCCAGTACTTC	CASSKTDQETQYF
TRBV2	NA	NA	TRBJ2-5	TGTGCCAGCAGTGACCCCTCGGAGACCCAGTACTTC	CASSDPSETQYF
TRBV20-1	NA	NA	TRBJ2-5	TGCAGTGCTAGTGATTACCTAGGCCAAGAGACCCAGTACTTC	CSASDYLGQETQYF
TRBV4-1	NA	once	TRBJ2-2	TGCGCCAGCAGCCCGGACTACGGGGAGCTGTTTTTT	CASSPDYGELFF
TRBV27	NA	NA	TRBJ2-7	TGTGCCAGCAGTTCCGACCTCCGGGAGAGTCTTAGCGAGCAGTACTTC	CASSSDLRESLSEQYF
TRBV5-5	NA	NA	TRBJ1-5	TGTGCCAGCAGCCAGGGATTGACACGGAGCAATCAGCCCCAGCATTTT	CASSQGLTRSNQPQHF
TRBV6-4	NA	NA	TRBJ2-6	TGTGCCAGCCGGCTAAGCTCTGGGGCCAACGTCCTGACTTTC	CASRLSSGANVLTF
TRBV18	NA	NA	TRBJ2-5	TGTGCCAGCTCACCCGGACAGAAAGAGACCCAGTACTTC	CASSPGQKETQYF
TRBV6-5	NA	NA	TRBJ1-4	TGTGCCAGCAGACAGACAGCCAAAAATGAAAAACTGTTTTTT	CASRQTAKNEKLFF
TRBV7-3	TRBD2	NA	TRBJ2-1	TGTGCCAGCAGCTTGATGGGAAAGCTAGCGGACAATGAGCAGTTCTTC	CASSLMGKLADNEQFF